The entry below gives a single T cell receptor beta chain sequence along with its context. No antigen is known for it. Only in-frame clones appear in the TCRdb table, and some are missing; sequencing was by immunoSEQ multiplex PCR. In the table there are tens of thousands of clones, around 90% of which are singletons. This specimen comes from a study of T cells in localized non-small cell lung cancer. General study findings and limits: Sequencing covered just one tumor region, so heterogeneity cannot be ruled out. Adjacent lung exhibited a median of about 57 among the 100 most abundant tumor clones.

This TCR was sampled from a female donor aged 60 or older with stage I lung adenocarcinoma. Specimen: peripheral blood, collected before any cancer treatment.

CDR3 sequence (DNA): TGTGCCAGCAGTAGAGGCAACACTGAAGCTTTCTTT. As protein: CASSRGNTEAFF. This sequence joins TRBV7-2 and TRBJ1-1; no clear D gene. V shed 6 bases and J shed 2 bases, with 7 bases lying between them. The CDR3 loop spans 12 amino acids. Germline V gives CDR1 SGHTA, CDR2 FQGNSA.